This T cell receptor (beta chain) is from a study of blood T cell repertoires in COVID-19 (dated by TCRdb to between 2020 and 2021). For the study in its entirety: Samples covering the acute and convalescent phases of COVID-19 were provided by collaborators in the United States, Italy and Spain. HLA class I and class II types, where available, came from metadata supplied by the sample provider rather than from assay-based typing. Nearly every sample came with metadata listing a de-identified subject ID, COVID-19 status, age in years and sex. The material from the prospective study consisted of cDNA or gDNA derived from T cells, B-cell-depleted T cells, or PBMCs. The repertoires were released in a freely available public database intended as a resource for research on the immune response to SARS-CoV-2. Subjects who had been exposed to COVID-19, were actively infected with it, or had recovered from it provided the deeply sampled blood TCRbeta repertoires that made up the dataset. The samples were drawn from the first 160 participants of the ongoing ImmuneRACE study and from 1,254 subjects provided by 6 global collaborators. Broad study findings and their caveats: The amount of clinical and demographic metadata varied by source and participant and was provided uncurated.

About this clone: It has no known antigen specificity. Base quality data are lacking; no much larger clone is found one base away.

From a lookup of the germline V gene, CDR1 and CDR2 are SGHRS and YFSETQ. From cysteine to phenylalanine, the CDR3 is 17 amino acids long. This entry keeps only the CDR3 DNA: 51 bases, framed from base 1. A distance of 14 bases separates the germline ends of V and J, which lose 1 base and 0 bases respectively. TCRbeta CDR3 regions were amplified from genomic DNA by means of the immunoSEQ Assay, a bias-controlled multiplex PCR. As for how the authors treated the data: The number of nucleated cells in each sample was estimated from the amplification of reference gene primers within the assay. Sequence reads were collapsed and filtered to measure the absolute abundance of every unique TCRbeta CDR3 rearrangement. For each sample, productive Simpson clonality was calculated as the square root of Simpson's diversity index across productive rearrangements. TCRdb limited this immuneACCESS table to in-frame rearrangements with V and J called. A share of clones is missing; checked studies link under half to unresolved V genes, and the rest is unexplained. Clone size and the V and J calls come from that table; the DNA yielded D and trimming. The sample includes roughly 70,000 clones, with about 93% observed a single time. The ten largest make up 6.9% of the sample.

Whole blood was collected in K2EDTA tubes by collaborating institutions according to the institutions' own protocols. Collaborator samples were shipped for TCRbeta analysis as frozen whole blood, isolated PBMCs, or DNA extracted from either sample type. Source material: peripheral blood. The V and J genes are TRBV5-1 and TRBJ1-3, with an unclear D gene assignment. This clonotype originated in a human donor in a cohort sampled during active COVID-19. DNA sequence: TGCGCCAGCAGCTTGCTTGCCCAGGCTTACTCTGGAAACACCATATATTTT. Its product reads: CASSLLAQAYSGNTIYF.